The TCR beta chain described here comes from a study of blood T cells in healthy people across ages. Turning to the study itself: Capture by template switching was about one barcoded beta molecule per two T cells. General study findings and limits: The study lacked donor CMV status, which possibly confounded expanded clonotype changes. Higher naive T cell percentage went strongly together with higher TCR beta diversity.

A second about 6 to 11 cycle PCR used barcoded and J-beta primers. MiXCR was run by TCRdb on the 5' RACE reads, yielding one entry per CDR3 protein. The sample holds around 1.1 million distinct CDR3 sequences, 35% to 45% seen once. Looked up from germline, CDR1 is MNHEY and CDR2 is SVGEGT. The length of the CDR3 is 14 residues. Trimming left V 3 bases short and J 4 bases short, with 12 bases between. Donors were healthy Caucasian individuals from Russia aged roughly 6 to 100. About this clonotype: Its antigen is still unknown.

Sequences were obtained from blood. The chain joins TRBV6-2 or TRBV6-3 to TRBJ1-2; D remains ambiguous. The TCR sequence derives from a young man in good health. CDR3 residues: CASSYGRETYGYTF. The CDR3 bases are TGTGCCAGCAGTTATGGGAGGGAGACCTATGGCTACACCTTC.